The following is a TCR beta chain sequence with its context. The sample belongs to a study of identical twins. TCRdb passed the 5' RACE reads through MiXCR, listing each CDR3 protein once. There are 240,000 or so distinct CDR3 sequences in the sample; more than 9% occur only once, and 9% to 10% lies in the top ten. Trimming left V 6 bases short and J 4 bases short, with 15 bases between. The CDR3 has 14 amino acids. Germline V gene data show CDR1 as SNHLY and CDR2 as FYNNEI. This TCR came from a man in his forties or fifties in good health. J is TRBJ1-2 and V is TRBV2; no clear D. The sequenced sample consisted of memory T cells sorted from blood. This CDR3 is CASRANPRGYGYTF. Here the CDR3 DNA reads TGTGCCAGCAGGGCTAACCCCCGGGGCTATGGCTACACCTTC. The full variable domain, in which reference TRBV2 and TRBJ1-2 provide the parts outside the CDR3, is EPEVTQTPSHQVTQMGQEVILRCVPISNHLYFYWYRQILGQKVEFLVSFYNNEISEKSEIFDDQFSVERPDGSNFTLKIRSTKLEDSAMYFCASRANPRGYGYTFGSGTRLTVV.